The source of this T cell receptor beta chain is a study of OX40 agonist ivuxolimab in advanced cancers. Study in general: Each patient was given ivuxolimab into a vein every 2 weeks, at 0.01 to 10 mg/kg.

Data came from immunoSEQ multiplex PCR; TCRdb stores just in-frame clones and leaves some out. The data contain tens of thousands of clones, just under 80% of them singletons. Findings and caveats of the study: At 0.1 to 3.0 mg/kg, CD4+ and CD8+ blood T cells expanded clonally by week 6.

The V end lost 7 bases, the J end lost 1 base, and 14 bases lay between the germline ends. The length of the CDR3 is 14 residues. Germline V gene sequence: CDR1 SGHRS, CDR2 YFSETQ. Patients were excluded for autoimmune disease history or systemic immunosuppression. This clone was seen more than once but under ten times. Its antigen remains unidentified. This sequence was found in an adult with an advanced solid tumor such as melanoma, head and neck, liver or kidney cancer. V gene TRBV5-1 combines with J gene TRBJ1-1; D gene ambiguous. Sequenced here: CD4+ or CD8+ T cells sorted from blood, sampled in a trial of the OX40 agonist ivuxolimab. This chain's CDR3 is CASQFSGPNTEAFF. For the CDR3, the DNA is TGCGCCAGCCAGTTTTCGGGCCCGAACACTGAAGCTTTCTTT.